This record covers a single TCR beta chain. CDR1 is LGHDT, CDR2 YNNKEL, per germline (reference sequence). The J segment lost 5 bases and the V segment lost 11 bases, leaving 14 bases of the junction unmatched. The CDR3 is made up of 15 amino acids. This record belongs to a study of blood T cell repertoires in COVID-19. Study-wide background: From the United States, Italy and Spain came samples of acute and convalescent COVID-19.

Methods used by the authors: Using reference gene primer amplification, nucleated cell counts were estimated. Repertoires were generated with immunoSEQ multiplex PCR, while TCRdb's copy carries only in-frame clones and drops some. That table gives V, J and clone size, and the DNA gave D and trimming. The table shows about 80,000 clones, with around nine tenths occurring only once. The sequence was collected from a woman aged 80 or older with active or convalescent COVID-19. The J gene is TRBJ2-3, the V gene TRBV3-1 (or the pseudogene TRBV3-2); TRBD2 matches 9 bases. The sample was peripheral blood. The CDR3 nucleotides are TGTGCCCGCCCCCGCGGGGGCGGGGGGGGAGATACGCAGTATTTT. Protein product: CARPRGGGGGDTQYF.